The 2 T cell receptor beta chains below come from one sample, sequenced in a study of beta chain features in type 1 diabetes. Since all of the isolated RNA was reverse transcribed, expressed TCRB transcripts were what got sequenced. Assay used: immunoSEQ multiplex PCR; TCRdb lists only in-frame clones, some missing. The profile shows about 660,000 clones, more than 13% of them singletons. The antigens these receptors bind are not known. Regarding the study as a whole: Across all four CD4+ subsets, people with type 1 diabetes showed modestly shorter TCRB CDR3s.

The material sequenced was naive CD4+ T cells from blood. These receptors were taken from a man younger than 30 with type 1 diabetes.

This chain joins TRBV7-3 and TRBJ2-1; D remains unclear. Germline V gives CDR1 SGHTA, CDR2 FQGTGA. V was clipped by 0 bases and J by 6 bases, with 9 bases between them. This CDR3 has 14 amino acids. CDR3 DNA sequence: TGTGCCAGCAGCTTAACGTCGTCTTCCAATGAGCAGTTCTTC. It translates to CASSLTSSSNEQFF.

The V gene is TRBV6-6, the J gene TRBJ1-4; no clear D. V was clipped by 6 bases and J by 12 bases, with 20 bases between them. The CDR3 is made up of 14 amino acids. Germline-derived CDR1 and CDR2 are MNHNY and SVGAGI (reference sequence). This chain's CDR3 is CASSRDITSIELFF. The CDR3, as DNA: TGTGCCAGCAGCCGGGATATAACGTCTATAGAACTGTTTTTT.